This T cell receptor (beta chain) stems from a study of technical replicates of blood from a handful of donors. TCRdb's table, derived via immunoSEQ multiplex PCR, lists solely in-frame clones and lacks some. The sample includes 55,000 to 80,000 clones, nearly 90% seen only once; the top ten take 4.8%. Per the germline V gene, CDR1 is SGHDT and CDR2 is YYEEEE. The trim removed 3 bases at V and 6 bases at J, leaving 16 bases unmatched. The CDR3 sequence is 17 residues long. This chain joins TRBV5-6 and TRBJ2-5; 8 nucleotides match TRBD2. This clonotype was sampled from a human donor in good health. Some clones in this sample may be carry-over from other donors' samples. The sequencing input was PBMCs. The CDR3, as DNA: TGTGCCAGCAGCTCCTTTTTTGCGGGGGGCGCTTTTAAGACCCAGTACTTC. Its protein product is CASSSFFAGGAFKTQYF.